This T cell receptor beta chain was sequenced for a study of shared clonotypes between healthy human individuals. Study summary: Per donor, three plates held CD4 naive cells, three held CD4 memory, two held CD8 naive and one held CD8 memory. Findings of the study overall: Non-shared clonotypes were found to have lower generation probabilities than the clonotypes that were shared by all four of the sorted-subset donors.

Produced via immunoSEQ multiplex PCR; TCRdb's table is partial and in-frame only. The sample carries roughly 1.5 million clones, around 98% recorded once. This CDR3 is 16 amino acids long. Deletions cut 3 bases from V and 2 bases from J, with 15 bases between. The germline V gene encodes CDR1 KGHSH and CDR2 LQKENI. In the CD4+ fraction, cells were divided into CD45RA+ naive and CD45RA-negative memory subsets. Turning to this clone: Its specificity is not known.

J is TRBJ2-3 and V is TRBV18; D tentatively fits TRBD1 or TRBD2 (6 bases each). The sequence came from a man aged 25-45 years in good health. The sequenced sample consisted of naive CD4+ T cells sorted from blood. Subset denoted: CD45RA+ positively selected. CDR3 residues: CASSPRGSGYTDTQYF. CDR3 bases: TGTGCCAGCTCACCCAGGGGTAGCGGCTACACAGATACGCAGTATTTT.